The 11 T cell receptor beta chains listed next were all sequenced from one sample in a study of cytomegalovirus exposure and HLA in healthy donors. 60 Vbeta and 13 Jbeta primers were used in PCR. Some clones are missing from TCRdb's copy, which holds only in-frame ones; the method was immunoSEQ multiplex PCR. Across some 120,000 clones, the top ten clones capture 1% of the sample. The source material was PBMCs. Source of these receptors: a man aged 18 to 30 in good health and CMV-seronegative.

V is TRBV7-8 and J is TRBJ2-5, with a tentative D call TRBD2 (5 bases). The CDR3 covers 12 residues. The V gene's germline CDR1 is SGHVS and CDR2 FQNEAQ. Trimming took off 10 bases at V and 1 base at J, with 10 bases between the two ends. The CDR3 spells CAIYSAQETQYF. In DNA form, the CDR3 reads TGTGCCATCTATAGCGCCCAAGAGACCCAGTACTTC. The full variable domain, its missing parts supplied by reference TRBV7-8 and TRBJ2-5, is GAGVSQSPRYKVAKRGQDVALRCDPISGHVSLFWYQQALGQGPEFLTYFQNEAQLDKSGLPSDRFFAERPEGSVSTLKIQRTQQEDSAVYLCAIYSAQETQYFGPGTRLLVL.

V is TRBV19 and J is TRBJ2-7; 8 nucleotides agree with TRBD1. This CDR3 comprises 16 residues. V was pared by 4 bases and J by 2 bases, with 10 bases of the junction left unmatched. CDR1 is LNHDA and CDR2 is SQIVND in the germline V gene (reference sequence). The DNA of the CDR3 is TGTGCCAGTAGTACCCCCCGGACAGGGTTTACCTACGAGCAGTACTTC. It translates to CASSTPRTGFTYEQYF.

The chain joins TRBV5-6 to TRBJ1-4; tentative D call: TRBD1 (5 bases). This CDR3 has 16 residues. From germline, CDR1 is SGHDT and CDR2 YYEEEE. The V gene lost 4 bases and the J gene lost 6 bases, with 19 bases spanning the gap. The CDR3 DNA reads TGTGCCAGCAGCCCAAGACGCGGAGGGGTACATGAAAAACTGTTTTTT. It specifies CASSPRRGGVHEKLFF.

V gene TRBV11-2 combines with J gene TRBJ1-5, with a weak D call TRBD1 (5 bases). CDR1 and CDR2 from the germline V gene are SGHAT and FQNNGV. This CDR3 is built from 20 residues. Between the trimmed V and J ends, which lost 0 bases and 1 base, there was a span of 22 bases. In DNA form, the CDR3 reads TGTGCCAGCAGCTTAGATCCCTTGGGCGCGGGGGGAGTGAGCAATCAGCCCCAGCATTTT. Residues: CASSLDPLGAGGVSNQPQHF.

V gene TRBV9 combines with J gene TRBJ2-7; D perhaps matches TRBD2 (6 bases). CDR1 and CDR2 from the germline V gene are SGDLS and YYNGEE. CDR3 size: 12 residues. The V end was cut by 4 bases, the J end by 3 bases, with 8 bases between. The CDR3 DNA is TGTGCCAGCAGCTCTAGCGACTACGAGCAGTACTTC. Its protein is CASSSSDYEQYF. The variable domain in full, completed from reference TRBV9 and TRBJ2-7, reads DSGVTQTPKHLITATGQRVTLRCSPRSGDLSVYWYQQSLDQGLQFLIQYYNGEERAKGNILERFSAQQFPDLHSELNLSSLELGDSALYFCASSSSDYEQYFGPGTRLTVT.

The J gene is TRBJ2-7, the V gene TRBV4-1, with D maybe TRBD2 (6 bases). The germline CDR1 and CDR2 sequences are MGHRA and YSYEKL. V was shortened by 2 bases and J by 3 bases, with 14 bases between the two germline ends. CDR3 size: 15 residues. The CDR3, as DNA: TGCGCCAGCAGCCAACCCGGGACTTCACGCTACGAGCAGTACTTC. Translated, it gives CASSQPGTSRYEQYF.

The rearrangement uses TRBV30 and TRBJ2-3, with D tentatively TRBD2 (5 bases). CDR1 is GTSNPN and CDR2 is SVGIG in the germline V gene (reference sequence). The V end was cut by 1 base, the J end by 0 bases, with 8 bases between. The CDR3 is made up of 14 amino acids. CDR3 coding DNA: TGTGCCTGGAGTGCGGACTTAAGCACAGATACGCAGTATTTT. It yields the protein CAWSADLSTDTQYF.

The CDR3 is CASSPGLAGGRYEQYF. CDR3 in DNA: TGTGCCAGCAGCCCGGGACTAGCGGGGGGGAGGTACGAGCAGTACTTC. The chain recombines TRBV14 with TRBJ2-7; 16 bases align to TRBD2. V lost 4 bases, J lost 4 bases, and 4 bases stayed unmatched. CDR3 length equals 16 residues. Germline V CDR1 and CDR2: SGHDN, FVKESK.

As concerns this clone: Germline and junction disagree at one end, which may indicate a read error. The chain combines TRBV10-2 with TRBJ2-1; 7 bases are a match to TRBD2. CDR1 and CDR2 from the germline V gene are WSHSY and SAAADI. The CDR3 spans 16 residues. CDR3 DNA: TGCGCCGGTGCGGGAGTGGTGTCCAGCTCCGACAATGAGCAGTTCTTC. Its protein is CAGAGVVSSSDNEQFF.

The chain uses TRBV25-1 and TRBJ1-2, with 10 nucleotides matching TRBD1. Germline CDR1 is MGHDK and CDR2 is SYGVNS. The CDR3 length is 15 residues. J gave up 5 bases and V 1 base, and 4 bases lay outside the gene matches. The chain's CDR3 is CASSEWGQGRYGYTF. The CDR3 DNA reads TGTGCCAGCAGTGAATGGGGACAGGGGAGGTATGGCTACACCTTC.

The chain couples TRBV30 to TRBJ1-1, with D possibly TRBD1 on 6 matching bases. Trimming left V 4 bases short and J 10 bases short, with 19 bases between. The CDR3 is 13 amino acids. In germline, CDR1 is GTSNPN, CDR2 SVGIG (reference sequence). CDR3 in amino acids: CAWIEAGANVAFF. As DNA, the CDR3 is TGTGCCTGGATTGAGGCGGGGGCGAATGTAGCTTTCTTT.